One T cell receptor beta chain is described in this entry. Each PCR contained spiked-in synthetic TCR analog templates. The data were produced by immunoSEQ multiplex PCR, yet TCRdb's version contains in-frame clones alone and is incomplete. The table has approximately 18,000 clones, 89% seen once. Noted time point: pretreatment peripheral blood. Patients' urothelial carcinoma was locally advanced or metastatic. Every patient provided from 1 to 8 samples, collected pretreatment and on-treatment. This sample was taken from a study of PD-L1 blockade in urothelial cancer. Background on the study: Male sex and bladder-origin urothelial cancer were recorded for twenty-five of 29 patients.

CDR1 is KGHSH, CDR2 LQKENI, per germline. The CDR3 has 18 residues. V lost 2 bases, J lost 8 bases, and 15 bases stayed unmatched. Material: PBMCs, obtained around atezolizumab (anti-PD-L1) treatment. V and J are TRBV18 and TRBJ1-4; TRBD1 aligns across 9 bases. This receptor was identified in a man between 65 and 85 years old with urothelial cancer. CDR3 sequence: CASSPTIATGTGNEKLFF. The CDR3 DNA sequence: TGTGCCAGCTCACCAACCATAGCGACCGGGACAGGGAACGAAAAACTGTTTTTT.